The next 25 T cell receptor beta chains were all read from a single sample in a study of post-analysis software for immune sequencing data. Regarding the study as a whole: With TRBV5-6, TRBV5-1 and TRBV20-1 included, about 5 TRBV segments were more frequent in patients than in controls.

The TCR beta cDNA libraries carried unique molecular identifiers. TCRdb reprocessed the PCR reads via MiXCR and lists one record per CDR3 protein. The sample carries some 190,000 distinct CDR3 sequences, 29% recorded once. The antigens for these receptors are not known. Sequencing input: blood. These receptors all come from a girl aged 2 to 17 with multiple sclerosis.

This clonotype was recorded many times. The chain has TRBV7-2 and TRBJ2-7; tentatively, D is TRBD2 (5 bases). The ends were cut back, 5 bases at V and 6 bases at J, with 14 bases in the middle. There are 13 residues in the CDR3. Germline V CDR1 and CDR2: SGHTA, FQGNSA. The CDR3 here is CASSPPLASEQYF. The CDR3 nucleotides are TGTGCCAGCAGCCCCCCGCTAGCTAGCGAGCAGTACTTC.

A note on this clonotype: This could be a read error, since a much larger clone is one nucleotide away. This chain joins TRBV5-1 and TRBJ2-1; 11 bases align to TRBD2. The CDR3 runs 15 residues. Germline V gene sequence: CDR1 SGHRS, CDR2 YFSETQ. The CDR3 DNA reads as TGCGCCAGCAGCCTTAGCGGGAGGGCTGGTAATGAGCAGTTATTC. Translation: CASSLSGRAGNEQLF.

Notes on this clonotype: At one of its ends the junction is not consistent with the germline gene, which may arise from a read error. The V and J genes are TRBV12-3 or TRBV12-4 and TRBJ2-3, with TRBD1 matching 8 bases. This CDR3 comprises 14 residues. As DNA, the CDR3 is TGTGCCAGCAGTTGGGGGACAGGAGCAGATATGCAGTATTTT. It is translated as CASSWGTGADMQYF.

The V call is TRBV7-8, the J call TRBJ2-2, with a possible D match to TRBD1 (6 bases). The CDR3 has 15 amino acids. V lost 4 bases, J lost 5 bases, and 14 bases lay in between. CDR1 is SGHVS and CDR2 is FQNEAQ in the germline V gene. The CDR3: CASSSAQGNTGELFF. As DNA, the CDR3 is TGTGCCAGCAGCTCAGCACAGGGAAATACCGGGGAGCTGTTTTTT. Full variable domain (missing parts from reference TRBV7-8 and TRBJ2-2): GAGVSQSPRYKVAKRGQDVALRCDPISGHVSLFWYQQALGQGPEFLTYFQNEAQLDKSGLPSDRFFAERPEGSVSTLKIQRTQQEDSAVYLCASSSAQGNTGELFFGEGSRLTVL.

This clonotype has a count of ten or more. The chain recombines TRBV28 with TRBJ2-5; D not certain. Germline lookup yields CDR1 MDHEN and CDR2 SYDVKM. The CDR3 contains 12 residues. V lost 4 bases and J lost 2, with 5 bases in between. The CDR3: CASSSRQETQYF. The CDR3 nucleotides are TGTGCCAGCAGTTCCAGGCAAGAGACCCAGTACTTC.

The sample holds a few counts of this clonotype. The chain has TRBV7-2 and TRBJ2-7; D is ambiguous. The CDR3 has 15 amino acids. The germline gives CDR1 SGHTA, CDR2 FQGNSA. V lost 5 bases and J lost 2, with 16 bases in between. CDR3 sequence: CASSTVSGPAYEQYF. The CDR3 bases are TGTGCCAGCAGCACGGTATCGGGCCCCGCCTACGAGCAGTACTTC.

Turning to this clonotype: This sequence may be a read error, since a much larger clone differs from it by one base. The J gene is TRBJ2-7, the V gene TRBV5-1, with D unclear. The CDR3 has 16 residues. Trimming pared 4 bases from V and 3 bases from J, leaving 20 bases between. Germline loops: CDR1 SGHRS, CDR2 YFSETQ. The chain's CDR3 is CASSPRGLGKGYEQYF. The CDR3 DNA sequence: TGCGCCAGCAGCCCCCGAGGTTTAGGAAAGGGCTACGAGCAGTACTTC.

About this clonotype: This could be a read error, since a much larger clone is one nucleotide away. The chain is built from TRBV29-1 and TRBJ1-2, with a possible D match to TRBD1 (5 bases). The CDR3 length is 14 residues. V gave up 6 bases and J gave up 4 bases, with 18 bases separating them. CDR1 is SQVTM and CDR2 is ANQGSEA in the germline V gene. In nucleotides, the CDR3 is TGCAGCGTCCCTGACAGTCGATCTAGCTATGGCTACACCTTC. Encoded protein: CSVPDSRSSYGYTF. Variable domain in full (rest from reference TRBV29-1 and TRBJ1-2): SAVISQKPSRDICQRGTSLTIQCQVDSQVTMMFWYRQQPGQSLTLIATANQGSEATYESGFVIDKFPISRPNLTFSTLTVSNMSPEDSSIYLCSVPDSRSSYGYTFGSGTRLTVV.

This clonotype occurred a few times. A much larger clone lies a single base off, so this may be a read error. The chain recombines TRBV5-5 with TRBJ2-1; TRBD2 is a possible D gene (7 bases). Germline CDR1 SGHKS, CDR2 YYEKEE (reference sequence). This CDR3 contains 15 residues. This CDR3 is CASSLVGGPYNEQVF. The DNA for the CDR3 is TGTGCCAGCAGCTTGGTCGGGGGGCCCTACAATGAGCAGGTCTTC. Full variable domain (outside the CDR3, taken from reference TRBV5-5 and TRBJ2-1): DAGVTQSPTHLIKTRGQQVTLRCSPISGHKSVSWYQQVLGQGPQFIFQYYEKEERGRGNFPDRFSARQFPNYSSELNVNALLLGDSALYLCASSLVGGPYNEQVFGPGTRLTVL.

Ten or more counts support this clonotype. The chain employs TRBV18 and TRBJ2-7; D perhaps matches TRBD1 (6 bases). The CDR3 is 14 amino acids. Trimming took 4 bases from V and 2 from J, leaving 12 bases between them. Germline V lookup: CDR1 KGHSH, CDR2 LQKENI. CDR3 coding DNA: TGTGCCAGCTCACTACAGGGAATGACCTACGAGCAGTACTTC. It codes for CASSLQGMTYEQYF.

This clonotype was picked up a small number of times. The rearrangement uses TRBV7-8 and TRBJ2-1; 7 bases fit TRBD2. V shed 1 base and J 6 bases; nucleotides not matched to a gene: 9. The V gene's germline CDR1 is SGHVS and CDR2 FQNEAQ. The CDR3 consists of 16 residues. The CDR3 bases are TGTGCCAGCAGCTTAGGTCAGGTGGGCGGGAGCAATGAGCAGTTCTTC. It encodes CASSLGQVGGSNEQFF.

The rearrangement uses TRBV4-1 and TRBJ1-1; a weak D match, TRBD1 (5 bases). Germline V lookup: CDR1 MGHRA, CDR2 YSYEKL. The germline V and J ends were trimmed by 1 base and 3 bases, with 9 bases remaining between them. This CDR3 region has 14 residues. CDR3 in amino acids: CASSQGQLDTEAFF. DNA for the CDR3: TGCGCCAGCAGCCAAGGACAGCTGGACACTGAAGCTTTCTTT.

For the CDR3, the DNA is TGTGCCAGCAGCCAATGGGGCCCTGCCGGCGGACAGGGGGCAGGCGCCGGGGAGCTGTTTTTT. Translated, it gives CASSQWGPAGGQGAGAGELFF. V gene TRBV14 combines with J gene TRBJ2-2; 11 bases map to TRBD1. The CDR3 runs 21 residues. Germline V gene data show CDR1 as SGHDN and CDR2 as FVKESK. Losses at the gene ends were 2 bases for V and 6 bases for J; bases not matched to a gene: 20.

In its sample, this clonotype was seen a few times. The CDR3 loop is CASSPGTDAYEQYF. The CDR3 nucleotides are TGCGCCAGTTCACCCGGGACAGATGCCTACGAGCAGTACTTC. The chain employs TRBV5-1 and TRBJ2-7; 7 bases match TRBD1. The CDR3 is 14 residues long. Germline lookup yields CDR1 SGHRS and CDR2 YFSETQ. After removal of 8 bases from V and 2 bases from J, the junction contained 10 bases not matched to a gene. The full variable domain, in which reference TRBV5-1 and TRBJ2-7 provide the parts outside the CDR3, is KAGVTQTPRYLIKTRGQQVTLSCSPISGHRSVSWYQQTPGQGLQFLFEYFSETQRNKGNFPGRFSGRQFSNSRSEMNVSTLELGDSALYLCASSPGTDAYEQYFGPGTRLTVT.

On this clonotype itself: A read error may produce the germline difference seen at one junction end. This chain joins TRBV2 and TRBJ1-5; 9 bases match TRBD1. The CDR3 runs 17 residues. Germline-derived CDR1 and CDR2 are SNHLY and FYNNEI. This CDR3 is CASSPGTGKNYNRPQHF. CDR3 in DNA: TGTGCCAGCAGCCCTGGGACAGGGAAAAATTACAATCGGCCCCAGCATTTT.

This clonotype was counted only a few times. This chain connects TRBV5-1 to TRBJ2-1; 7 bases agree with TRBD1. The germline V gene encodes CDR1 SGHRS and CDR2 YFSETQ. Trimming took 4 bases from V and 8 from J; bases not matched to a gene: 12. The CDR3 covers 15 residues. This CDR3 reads CASSRPGTAADEQFF. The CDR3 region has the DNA TGCGCCAGCAGCAGACCCGGGACAGCCGCAGATGAGCAGTTCTTC.

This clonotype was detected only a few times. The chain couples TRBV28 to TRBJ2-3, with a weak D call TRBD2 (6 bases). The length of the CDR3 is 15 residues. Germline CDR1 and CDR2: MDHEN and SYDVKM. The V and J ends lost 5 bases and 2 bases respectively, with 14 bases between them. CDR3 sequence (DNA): TGTGCCAGCAGTCTCCCCGGGACTCCCACAGATACGCAGTATTTT. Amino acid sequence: CASSLPGTPTDTQYF.

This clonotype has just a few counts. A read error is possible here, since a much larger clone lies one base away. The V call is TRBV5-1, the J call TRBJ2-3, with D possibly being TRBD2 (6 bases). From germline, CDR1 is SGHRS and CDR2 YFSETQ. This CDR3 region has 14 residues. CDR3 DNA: TGCACCAGCAGCGAGGGACTCAAGGGAGATACGCAGTATTTT. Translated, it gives CTSSEGLKGDTQYF. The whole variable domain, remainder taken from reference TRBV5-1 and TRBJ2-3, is KAGVTQTPRYLIKTRGQQVTLSCSPISGHRSVSWYQQTPGQGLQFLFEYFSETQRNKGNFPGRFSGRQFSNSRSEMNVSTLELGDSALYLCTSSEGLKGDTQYFGPGTRLTVL.

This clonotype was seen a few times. CDR3 bases: TGTGCCAGCAGCCGGACACAGGGGAAGTTATTAAGGACTGAAGCTTTCTTT. Amino acids: CASSRTQGKLLRTEAFF. V gene TRBV7-9 combines with J gene TRBJ1-1; 7 bases align to TRBD1. The trim removed 5 bases at V and 5 bases at J, leaving 17 bases unmatched. The CDR3 has 17 residues. The germline CDR1 and CDR2 sequences are SEHNR and FQNEAQ (reference sequence). Together with reference TRBV7-9 and TRBJ1-1, the CDR3 gives the full variable domain: DTGVSQNPRHKITKRGQNVTFRCDPISEHNRLYWYRQTLGQGPEFLTYFQNEAQLEKSRLLSDRFSAERPKGSFSTLEIQRTEQGDSAMYLCASSRTQGKLLRTEAFFGQGTRLTVV.

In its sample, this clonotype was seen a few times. The CDR3: CSARSRVGSGSGANVLTF. The CDR3 coding sequence is TGCAGTGCTAGATCCCGAGTAGGGTCGGGATCTGGGGCCAACGTCCTGACTTTC. The rearrangement links TRBV20-1 to TRBJ2-6, with a weak D call TRBD2 (5 bases). Germline V gene lookup returns CDR1 DFQATT and CDR2 SNEGSKA (reference sequence). The ends were cut back, 2 bases at V and 1 base at J, with 18 bases in the middle. The length of the CDR3 is 18 residues.

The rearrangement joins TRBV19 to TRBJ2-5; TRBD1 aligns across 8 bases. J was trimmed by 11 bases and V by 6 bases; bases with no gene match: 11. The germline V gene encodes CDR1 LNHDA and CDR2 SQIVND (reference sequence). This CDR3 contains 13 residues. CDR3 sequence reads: CASRRQGTNEQYF. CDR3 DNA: TGTGCCAGTAGGCGACAGGGGACAAATGAGCAGTACTTC.

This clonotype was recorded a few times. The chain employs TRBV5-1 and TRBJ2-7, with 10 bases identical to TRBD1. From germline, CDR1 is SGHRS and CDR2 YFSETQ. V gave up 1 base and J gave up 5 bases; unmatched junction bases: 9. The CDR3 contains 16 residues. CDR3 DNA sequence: TGCGCCAGCAGCTTGTTGGGCGTGGGACAGGGGCACGAGCAGTACTTC. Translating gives CASSLLGVGQGHEQYF.

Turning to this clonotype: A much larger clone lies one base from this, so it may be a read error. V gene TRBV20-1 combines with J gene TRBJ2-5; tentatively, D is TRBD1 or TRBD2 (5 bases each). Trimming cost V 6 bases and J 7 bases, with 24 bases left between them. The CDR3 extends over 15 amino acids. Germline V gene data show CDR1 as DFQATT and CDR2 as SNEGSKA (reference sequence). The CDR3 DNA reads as TGCAGTGCACCAGACCCCCGGGACCAAAGGGTGACCCAGTACTTC. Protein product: CSAPDPRDQRVTQYF.

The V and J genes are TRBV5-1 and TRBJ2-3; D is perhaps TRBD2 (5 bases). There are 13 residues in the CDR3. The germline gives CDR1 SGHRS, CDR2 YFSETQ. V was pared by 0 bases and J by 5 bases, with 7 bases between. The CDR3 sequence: CASSLVSEDTQYF. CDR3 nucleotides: TGCGCCAGCAGCTTGGTTAGCGAAGATACGCAGTATTTT.

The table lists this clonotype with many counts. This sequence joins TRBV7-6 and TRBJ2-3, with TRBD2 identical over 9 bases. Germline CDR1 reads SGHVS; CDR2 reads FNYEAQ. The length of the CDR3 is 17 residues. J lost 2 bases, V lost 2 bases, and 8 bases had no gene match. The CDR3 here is CASSLSRGGAYTDTQYF. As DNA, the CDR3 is TGTGCCAGCAGCTTATCGCGCGGGGGGGCATACACAGATACGCAGTATTTT.